This T cell receptor beta chain was obtained from a study of T cell responses to AZD1222 COVID-19 vaccine. The germline V gene encodes CDR1 KGHSH and CDR2 LQKENI. V lost 5 bases and J 10 bases, leaving 6 bases between the germline ends. This CDR3 contains 11 residues. General study results and limits: Repertoire sampling occurred only after the peak T cell response. Only five or six individuals given AZD1222 were seropositive at baseline. Most donors were white British and more were female, and clonal diversity was possibly underestimated.

A word on this clone: Its antigen is as yet unknown.

The assay was immunoSEQ multiplex PCR, and TCRdb's table has in-frame clones only and misses some. The sample yields approximately 260,000 clones, more than 80% seen once. This clonotype originated in an adult in good health. The chain is built from TRBV18 and TRBJ1-6, with D uncertain. The source material was peripheral blood, sampled on day 0 of AZD1222 vaccination. CDR3 sequence (DNA): TGTGCCAGCTCAAGTGGCTCACCCCTCCACTTT. Its protein is CASSSGSPLHF.